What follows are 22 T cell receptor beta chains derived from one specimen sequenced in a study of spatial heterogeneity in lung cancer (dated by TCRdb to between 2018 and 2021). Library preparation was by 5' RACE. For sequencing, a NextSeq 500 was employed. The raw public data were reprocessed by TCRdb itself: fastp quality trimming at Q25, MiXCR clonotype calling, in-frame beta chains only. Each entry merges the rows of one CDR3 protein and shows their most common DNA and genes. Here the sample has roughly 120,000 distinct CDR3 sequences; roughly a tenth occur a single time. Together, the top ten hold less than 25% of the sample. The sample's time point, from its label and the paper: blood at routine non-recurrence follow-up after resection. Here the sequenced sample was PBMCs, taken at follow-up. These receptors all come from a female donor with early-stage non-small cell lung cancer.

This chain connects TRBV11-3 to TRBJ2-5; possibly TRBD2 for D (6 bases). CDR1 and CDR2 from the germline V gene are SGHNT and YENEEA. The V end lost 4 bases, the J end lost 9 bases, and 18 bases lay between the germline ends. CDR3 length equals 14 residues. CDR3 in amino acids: CASSSLGGLMAQYF. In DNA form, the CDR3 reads TGTGCCAGCAGCTCGCTTGGAGGGCTGATGGCCCAGTACTTC. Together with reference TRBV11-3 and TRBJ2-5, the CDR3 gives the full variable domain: EAGVVQSPRYKIIEKKQPVAFWCNPISGHNTLYWYLQNLGQGPELLIRYENEEAVDDSQLPKDRFSAERLKGVDSTLKIQPAELGDSAVYLCASSSLGGLMAQYFGPGTRLLVL.

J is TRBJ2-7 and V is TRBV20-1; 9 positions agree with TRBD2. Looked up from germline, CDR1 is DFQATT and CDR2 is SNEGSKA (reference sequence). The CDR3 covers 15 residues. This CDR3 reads CRPRAGGRASYEQYF. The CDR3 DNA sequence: TGCAGACCGAGAGCGGGCGGGAGGGCTTCCTACGAGCAGTACTTC.

DNA for the CDR3: TGTGCCAGCAGTCTGAACAGGGTTGTCACTGAAGCTTTCTTT. Residues: CASSLNRVVTEAFF. The genes are TRBV12-3 or TRBV12-4 and TRBJ1-1; TRBD1 might be the D (6 bases). The CDR3 is made up of 14 amino acids. The V end lost 5 bases, the J end lost 4 bases, and 14 bases lay between the germline ends.

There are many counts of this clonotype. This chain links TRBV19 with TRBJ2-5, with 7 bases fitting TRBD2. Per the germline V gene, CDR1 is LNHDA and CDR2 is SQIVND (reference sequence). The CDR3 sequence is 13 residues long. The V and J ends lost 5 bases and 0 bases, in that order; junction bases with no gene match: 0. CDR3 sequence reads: CASSLADQETQYF. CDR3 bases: TGTGCCAGTAGTCTAGCGGACCAAGAGACCCAGTACTTC.

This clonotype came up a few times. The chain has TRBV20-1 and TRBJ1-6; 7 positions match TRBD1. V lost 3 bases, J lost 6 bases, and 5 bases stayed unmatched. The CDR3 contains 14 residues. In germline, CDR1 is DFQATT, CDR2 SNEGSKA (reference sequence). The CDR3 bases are TGCAGTGCTAGGGCAGGGGGGGGTAATTCACCCCTCCACTTT. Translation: CSARAGGGNSPLHF.

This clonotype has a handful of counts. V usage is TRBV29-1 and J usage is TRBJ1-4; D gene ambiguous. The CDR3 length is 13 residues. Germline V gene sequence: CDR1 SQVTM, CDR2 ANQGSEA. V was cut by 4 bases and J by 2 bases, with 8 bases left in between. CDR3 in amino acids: CSVAVGTNEKLFF. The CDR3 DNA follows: TGCAGCGTTGCCGTGGGGACTAATGAAAAACTGTTTTTT.

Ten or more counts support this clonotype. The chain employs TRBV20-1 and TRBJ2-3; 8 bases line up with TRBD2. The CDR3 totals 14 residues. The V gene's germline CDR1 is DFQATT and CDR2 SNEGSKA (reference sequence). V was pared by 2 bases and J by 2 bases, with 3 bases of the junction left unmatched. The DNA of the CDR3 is TGCAGTGCTAGAATTAGCGGGATCACAGATACGCAGTATTTT. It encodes CSARISGITDTQYF.

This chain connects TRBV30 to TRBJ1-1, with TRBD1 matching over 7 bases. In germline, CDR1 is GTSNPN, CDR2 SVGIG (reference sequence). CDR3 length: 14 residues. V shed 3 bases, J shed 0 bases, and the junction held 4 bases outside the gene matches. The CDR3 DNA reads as TGTGCCTGGAGGACAGGGACCCTGAACACTGAAGCTTTCTTT. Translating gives CAWRTGTLNTEAFF.

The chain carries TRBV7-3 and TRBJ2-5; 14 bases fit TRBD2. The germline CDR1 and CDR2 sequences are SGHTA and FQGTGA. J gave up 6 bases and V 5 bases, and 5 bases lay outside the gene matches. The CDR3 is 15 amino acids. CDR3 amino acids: CASSPGLAGDKTQYF. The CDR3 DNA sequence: TGTGCCAGCAGCCCGGGACTAGCGGGAGACAAGACCCAGTACTTC.

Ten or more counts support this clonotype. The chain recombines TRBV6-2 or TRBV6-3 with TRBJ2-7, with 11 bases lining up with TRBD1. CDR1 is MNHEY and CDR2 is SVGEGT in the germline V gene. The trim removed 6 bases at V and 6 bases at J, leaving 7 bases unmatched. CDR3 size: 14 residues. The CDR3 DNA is TGTGCCAGCAGCCCCGGACAGGGGGCAGTCGAGCAGTACGTC. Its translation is CASSPGQGAVEQYV.

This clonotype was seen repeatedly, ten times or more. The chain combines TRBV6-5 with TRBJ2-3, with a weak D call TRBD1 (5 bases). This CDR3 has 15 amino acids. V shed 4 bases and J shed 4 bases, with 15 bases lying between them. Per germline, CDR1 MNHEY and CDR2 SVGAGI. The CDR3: CASSLQGSSADTQYF. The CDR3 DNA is TGTGCCAGCAGTTTGCAGGGTTCGTCGGCAGATACGCAGTATTTT.

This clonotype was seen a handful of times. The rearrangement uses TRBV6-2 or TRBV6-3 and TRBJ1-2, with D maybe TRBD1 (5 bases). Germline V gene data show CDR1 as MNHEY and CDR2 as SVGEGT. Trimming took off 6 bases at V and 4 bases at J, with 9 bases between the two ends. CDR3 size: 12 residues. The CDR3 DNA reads TGTGCCAGCAGCGGAGACAGCTATGGCTACACCTTC. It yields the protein CASSGDSYGYTF.

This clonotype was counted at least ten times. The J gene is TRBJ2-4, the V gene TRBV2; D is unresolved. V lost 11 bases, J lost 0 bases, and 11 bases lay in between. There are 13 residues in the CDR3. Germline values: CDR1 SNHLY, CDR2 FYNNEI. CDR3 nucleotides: TGTGCCTCCGGCAGTCTAGCCAAAAACATTCAGTACTTC. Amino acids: CASGSLAKNIQYF.

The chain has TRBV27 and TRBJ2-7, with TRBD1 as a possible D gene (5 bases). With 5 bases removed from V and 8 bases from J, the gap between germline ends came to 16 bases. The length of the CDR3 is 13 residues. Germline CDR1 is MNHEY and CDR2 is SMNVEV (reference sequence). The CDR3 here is CASSLRQHQKQYF. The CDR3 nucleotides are TGTGCCAGCAGTCTGAGACAGCACCAGAAGCAGTACTTC.

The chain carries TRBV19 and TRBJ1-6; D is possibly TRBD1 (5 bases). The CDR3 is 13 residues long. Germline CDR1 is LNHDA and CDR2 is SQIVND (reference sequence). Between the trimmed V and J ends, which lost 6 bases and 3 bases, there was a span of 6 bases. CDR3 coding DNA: TGTGCCAGTAGGACAGACTATAATTCACCCCTCCACTTT. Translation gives CASRTDYNSPLHF. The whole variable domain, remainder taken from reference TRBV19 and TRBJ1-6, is DGGITQSPKYLFRKEGQNVTLSCEQNLNHDAMYWYRQDPGQGLRLIYYSQIVNDFQKGDIAEGYSVSREKKESFPLTVTSAQKNPTAFYLCASRTDYNSPLHFGNGTRLTVT.

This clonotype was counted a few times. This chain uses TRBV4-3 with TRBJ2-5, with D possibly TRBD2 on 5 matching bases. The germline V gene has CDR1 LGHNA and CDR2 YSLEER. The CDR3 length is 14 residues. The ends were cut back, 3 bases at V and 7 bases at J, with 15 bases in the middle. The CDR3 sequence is CASSQATAEGTQYF. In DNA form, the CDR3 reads TGCGCCAGCAGCCAGGCCACCGCCGAGGGGACCCAGTACTTC.

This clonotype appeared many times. The CDR3 DNA sequence: TGTGCCAGCAGCCCGGACCCGGGACAACTCTACGAGCAGTACTTC. Translation gives CASSPDPGQLYEQYF. The chain carries TRBV11-1 and TRBJ2-7; a possible D gene is TRBD1 (6 bases). Trimming stripped 5 bases from V and 3 bases from J, with 17 bases between. In germline, CDR1 is SGHAT, CDR2 FQDESV (reference sequence). CDR3 length: 15 amino acids.

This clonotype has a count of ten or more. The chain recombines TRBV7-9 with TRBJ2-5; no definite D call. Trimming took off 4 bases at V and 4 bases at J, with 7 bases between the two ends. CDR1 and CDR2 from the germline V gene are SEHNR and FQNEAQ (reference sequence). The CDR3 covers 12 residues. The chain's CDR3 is CASSSSGETQYF. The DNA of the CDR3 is TGTGCCAGCAGCTCTTCTGGAGAGACCCAGTACTTC.

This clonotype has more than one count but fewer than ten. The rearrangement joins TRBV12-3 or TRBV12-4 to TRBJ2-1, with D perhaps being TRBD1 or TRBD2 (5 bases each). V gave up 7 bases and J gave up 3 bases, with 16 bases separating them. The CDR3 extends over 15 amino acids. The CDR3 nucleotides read TGTGCCAGCACCAAATACGGGACCATCTACAATGAGCAGTTCTTC. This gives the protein CASTKYGTIYNEQFF.

The CDR3 sequence: CSALKIGTGNYGYTF. The CDR3 DNA is TGCAGTGCTTTAAAAATCGGGACAGGCAACTATGGCTACACCTTC. The rearrangement links TRBV20-1 to TRBJ1-2; 8 positions match TRBD1. This CDR3 spans 15 amino acids. V was pared by 5 bases and J by 2 bases, with 10 bases of the junction left unmatched. Germline V gives CDR1 DFQATT, CDR2 SNEGSKA (reference sequence).

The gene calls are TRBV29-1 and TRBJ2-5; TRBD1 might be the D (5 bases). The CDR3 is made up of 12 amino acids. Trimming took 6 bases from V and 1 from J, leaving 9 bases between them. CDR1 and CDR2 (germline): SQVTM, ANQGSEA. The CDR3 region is CSVPTAQETQYF. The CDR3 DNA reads TGCAGCGTCCCGACAGCCCAAGAGACCCAGTACTTC. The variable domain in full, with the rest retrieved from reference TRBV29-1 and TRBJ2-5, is SAVISQKPSRDICQRGTSLTIQCQVDSQVTMMFWYRQQPGQSLTLIATANQGSEATYESGFVIDKFPISRPNLTFSTLTVSNMSPEDSSIYLCSVPTAQETQYFGPGTRLLVL.

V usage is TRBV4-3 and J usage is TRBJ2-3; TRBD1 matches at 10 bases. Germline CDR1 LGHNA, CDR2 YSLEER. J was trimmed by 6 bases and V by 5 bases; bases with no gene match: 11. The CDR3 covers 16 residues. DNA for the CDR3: TGCGCCAGCAGCTTGTCGCCCCGGGACAGGGGCGATACGCAGTATTTT. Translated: CASSLSPRDRGDTQYF.